Listed below are T cell receptor beta chains from one sample, sequenced in a study of blood T cell repertoires in COVID-19. Clones were sequenced by immunoSEQ multiplex PCR, and TCRdb holds only the in-frame ones, with some missing. The data show about 80,000 clones, with 88% seen just once and approximately 6.7% held by the top ten. Sequencing was performed on peripheral blood. All receptors come from a woman at least 80 years old with acute or convalescent COVID-19. Each CDR3 is given with its conserved first and last residue. Each record gives: V gene, CDR3 protein.

V gene: TRBV14; CDR3 protein: CASSQAGSVTQYF
V gene: TRBV6-5; CDR3 protein: CASRLTGAYEQYF
V gene: TRBV7-6; CDR3 protein: CASRPDWTYNEQFF
V gene: TRBV6-6; CDR3 protein: CASTLDRGNTEAFF
V gene: TRBV7-2; CDR3 protein: CASSREGGMNTEAFF
V gene: TRBV27; CDR3 protein: CASSLSRASGGFDAELFF
V gene: TRBV13; CDR3 protein: CASSLLQEADTQYF
V gene: TRBV6-5; CDR3 protein: CASAASGKYEQYF
V gene: TRBV5-1; CDR3 protein: CASSFPTAANTEAFF
V gene: TRBV18; CDR3 protein: CASSPLRTGTGVSYNEQFF
V gene: TRBV6-1; CDR3 protein: CASSEIGQSFPGELFF
V gene: TRBV12-3/TRBV12-4; CDR3 protein: CASSFKERGAPFF
V gene: TRBV28; CDR3 protein: CASSLPPGGQEQYF
V gene: TRBV6-5; CDR3 protein: CASSYTEGNQPQHF
V gene: TRBV9; CDR3 protein: CASSVGTGRNQPQHF
V gene: TRBV7-3; CDR3 protein: CASSINTGGNSPLHF
V gene: TRBV11-2; CDR3 protein: CASSLLAVNPQETQYF
V gene: TRBV6-5; CDR3 protein: CASSPGGNIYGYTF
V gene: TRBV30; CDR3 protein: CAWSVASNQPQHF
V gene: TRBV19; CDR3 protein: CASNPTGVNQPQHF
V gene: TRBV3-1/TRBV3-2; CDR3 protein: CAHKMGADTEAFF
V gene: TRBV7-2; CDR3 protein: CASSLSPANYGYTF
V gene: TRBV4-1; CDR3 protein: CASSQDPGTLYEQYF
V gene: TRBV19; CDR3 protein: CASSFDRANTEAFF
V gene: TRBV29-1; CDR3 protein: CSVVTGNYEQYF
V gene: TRBV10-3; CDR3 protein: CAISEIGNGNSPLHF
V gene: TRBV6-5; CDR3 protein: CASSSPGTGLNYGYTF
V gene: TRBV6-5; CDR3 protein: CASRVDRGDYGYTF
V gene: TRBV7-3; CDR3 protein: CASSPQIANEQYF
V gene: TRBV29-1; CDR3 protein: CSVARTGGYYGYTF
V gene: TRBV7-8; CDR3 protein: CASSLGGTGGINYGYTF
V gene: TRBV7-9; CDR3 protein: CASSTRTSGVGTDTQYF
V gene: TRBV6-6; CDR3 protein: CASRDRGGEKLFF
V gene: TRBV6-5; CDR3 protein: CASSYSNRGSYNEQFF
V gene: TRBV5-4; CDR3 protein: CASSSGYNEQFF